A selection of T cell receptor beta chains follows, all from one sample in a study of CD8 T cells in ankylosing spondylitis. Via MiXCR, TCRdb re-called the 5' RACE reads, giving one row per CDR3 protein. The sample holds 200,000 to 250,000 distinct CDR3 sequences, roughly 8% seen once. The sequencing sample was made of blood, either unsorted or a sorted T cell fraction (not recorded which). The receptor source for this set is a female donor with ankylosing spondylitis or in good health (not recorded which). The CDR3 runs from the conserved cysteine through the conserved F or W. A D gene is named only where the DNA matches it firmly. For some rows the clone size is stated as once, few or many, or as a class when expanded; others skip it.

v_call: TRBV28
clone_size: many
j_call: TRBJ2-7
d_call: TRBD1
cdr3_nt: TGTGCCAGCAGAGGGACAGGTCGGTACGAGCAGTACTTC
cdr3_aa: CASRGTGRYEQYF

v_call: TRBV6-5
clone_size: -
j_call: TRBJ2-7
d_call: -
cdr3_nt: TGTGCCAGCAGTTACTCGATAGGTGGGAGCTCCTACGAGCAGTACTTC
cdr3_aa: CASSYSIGGSSYEQYF

v_call: TRBV20-1
clone_size: many
j_call: TRBJ1-1
d_call: -
cdr3_nt: TGCAGTAATACAGGGAGCCTGACTAACACTGAAGCTTTCTTT
cdr3_aa: CSNTGSLTNTEAFF

v_call: TRBV28
clone_size: many
j_call: TRBJ1-1
d_call: -
cdr3_nt: TGTGCCAGCAGTTTAATAAGGGGAACTGAAGCTTTCTTT
cdr3_aa: CASSLIRGTEAFF

v_call: TRBV12-3/TRBV12-4
clone_size: many
j_call: TRBJ2-2
d_call: -
cdr3_nt: TGTGCCAGCAGTTTAGCGGGGAGCACCGGGGAGCTGTTTTTT
cdr3_aa: CASSLAGSTGELFF

v_call: TRBV2
clone_size: many
j_call: TRBJ1-5
d_call: -
cdr3_nt: TGTGCCAGTGGCCTTCTGGATCAGCCCCAGCATTTT
cdr3_aa: CASGLLDQPQHF

v_call: TRBV5-1
clone_size: many
j_call: TRBJ2-1
d_call: TRBD2
cdr3_nt: TGCGCCAGCAGCTTGCAACAGACCAGCGGGAGTGAGCAGTTCTTC
cdr3_aa: CASSLQQTSGSEQFF

v_call: TRBV5-1
clone_size: many
j_call: TRBJ2-5
d_call: TRBD1
cdr3_nt: TGCGCCAGCAGCTTAACAGGGGGCCCCTCGGAGACCCAGTACTTC
cdr3_aa: CASSLTGGPSETQYF

v_call: TRBV7-6
clone_size: few
j_call: TRBJ2-1
d_call: -
cdr3_nt: TGTGCCAGCAGCTTCATTAGTGGTGAGCAGTTCTTC
cdr3_aa: CASSFISGEQFF

v_call: TRBV5-5
clone_size: many
j_call: TRBJ2-5
d_call: -
cdr3_nt: TGTGCCAGCAGCTCCCGACTCGTACAAGAGACCCAGTACTTC
cdr3_aa: CASSSRLVQETQYF

v_call: TRBV7-2
clone_size: many
j_call: TRBJ2-4
d_call: TRBD2
cdr3_nt: TGTGCCAGCAGCTTAGCGGGAGGGCCGAGAAACATTCAGTACTTC
cdr3_aa: CASSLAGGPRNIQYF

v_call: TRBV27
clone_size: -
j_call: TRBJ2-1
d_call: -
cdr3_nt: TGTGCCAGCAGGCCAACAAAACTTGCCCTCGAGGATGAGCAGTTCTTC
cdr3_aa: CASRPTKLALEDEQFF

v_call: TRBV7-2
clone_size: many
j_call: TRBJ1-1
d_call: TRBD1
cdr3_nt: TGTGCCAGCAGCTTGGACAGGGGGCGGTTTACTGAAGCTTTCTTT
cdr3_aa: CASSLDRGRFTEAFF

v_call: TRBV4-2
clone_size: -
j_call: TRBJ2-2
d_call: -
cdr3_nt: TGTGCCAGCACCCTCTTAGGCCCGACTGGAGGGGAGCTGTTTTTT
cdr3_aa: CASTLLGPTGGELFF

v_call: TRBV20-1
clone_size: many
j_call: TRBJ1-1
d_call: -
cdr3_nt: TGCAGTGCGACGTGGGGCAATCCAGCGAACACTGAAGCTTTCTTT
cdr3_aa: CSATWGNPANTEAFF

v_call: TRBV27
clone_size: -
j_call: TRBJ2-1
d_call: -
cdr3_nt: TGTGCCAGCAGTTTATCGATGCAGCGGTCCTACAATGAGCAGTTCTTC
cdr3_aa: CASSLSMQRSYNEQFF

v_call: TRBV6-5
clone_size: many
j_call: TRBJ1-2
d_call: TRBD1
cdr3_nt: TGTGCCAGCAGTTCCAGGGGGCCCTCTCCTGGCTACACCTTC
cdr3_aa: CASSSRGPSPGYTF

v_call: TRBV11-2
clone_size: -
j_call: TRBJ1-1
d_call: -
cdr3_nt: TGTGCCAGCAGCTCGCAGGGCACTGAAGCTTTCTTT
cdr3_aa: CASSSQGTEAFF

v_call: TRBV5-5
clone_size: -
j_call: TRBJ2-5
d_call: -
cdr3_nt: TGTGCCAGCAGCTTGGGGGCGCGTCAAGAGACCCAGTACTTC
cdr3_aa: CASSLGARQETQYF

v_call: TRBV20-1
clone_size: many
j_call: TRBJ2-1
d_call: TRBD2
cdr3_nt: TGCAGTGCTAGAGATTGGGAGCGGGGGAACAATGAGCAGTTCTTC
cdr3_aa: CSARDWERGNNEQFF

v_call: TRBV6-2/TRBV6-3
clone_size: many
j_call: TRBJ2-5
d_call: -
cdr3_nt: TGTGCCAGCACCGACCTCGGACAGAAAGAGACCCAGTACTTC
cdr3_aa: CASTDLGQKETQYF

v_call: TRBV7-2
clone_size: many
j_call: TRBJ1-5
d_call: TRBD1
cdr3_nt: TGTGCCAGCAGCTTAAGGACAGGGGACGGTCAGCCCCAGCATTTT
cdr3_aa: CASSLRTGDGQPQHF

v_call: TRBV5-5
clone_size: many
j_call: TRBJ1-1
d_call: -
cdr3_nt: TGTGCCAGCAGCTTGGGAGGAGTTGAAGGTGAAGCTTTCTTT
cdr3_aa: CASSLGGVEGEAFF

v_call: TRBV2
clone_size: -
j_call: TRBJ2-1
d_call: TRBD2
cdr3_nt: TGTGCCAGCAGGATGATAGCGGGACTCTCCTACAATGAGCAGTTCTTC
cdr3_aa: CASRMIAGLSYNEQFF

v_call: TRBV5-1
clone_size: many
j_call: TRBJ2-3
d_call: -
cdr3_nt: TGCGCCAGCAGCTTGGCAGCGGACACAGATACGCAGTATTTT
cdr3_aa: CASSLAADTDTQYF

v_call: TRBV11-2
clone_size: many
j_call: TRBJ2-1
d_call: TRBD2
cdr3_nt: TGTGCCAGCAGCCCGGGACTAGCAGTAATCAATGAGCAGTTCTTC
cdr3_aa: CASSPGLAVINEQFF

v_call: TRBV7-2
clone_size: many
j_call: TRBJ1-6
d_call: -
cdr3_nt: TGTGCCAGCAGCTTAGATCTTACATACGGTTCACCCCTCCACTTT
cdr3_aa: CASSLDLTYGSPLHF

v_call: TRBV7-9
clone_size: -
j_call: TRBJ2-1
d_call: TRBD2
cdr3_nt: TGTGCCAGCAGCTTATTATCTAGCGGAGGCTCCTACAATGAGCAGTTCTTC
cdr3_aa: CASSLLSSGGSYNEQFF

v_call: TRBV9
clone_size: many
j_call: TRBJ2-5
d_call: -
cdr3_nt: TGTGCCAGCAGCGTAGCCGGGAACCAAGAGACCCAGTACTTC
cdr3_aa: CASSVAGNQETQYF

v_call: TRBV6-2/TRBV6-3
clone_size: many
j_call: TRBJ1-5
d_call: -
cdr3_nt: TGTGCCAGCAGTCAACAAAGTTGGCAGCCCCAGCATTTT
cdr3_aa: CASSQQSWQPQHF

v_call: TRBV7-9
clone_size: many
j_call: TRBJ2-1
d_call: TRBD2
cdr3_nt: TGTGCCAGCAGTGGGGGGGAACCGCAGTTCTTC
cdr3_aa: CASSGGEPQFF

v_call: TRBV6-2/TRBV6-3
clone_size: many
j_call: TRBJ2-5
d_call: -
cdr3_nt: TGTGCCAGCAGTCGGGGAGGACTAACGGGGGAGACCCAGTACTTC
cdr3_aa: CASSRGGLTGETQYF

v_call: TRBV30
clone_size: -
j_call: TRBJ2-1
d_call: TRBD2
cdr3_nt: TGTGCCTGGAAATACTCGAGACTAGCCGAACCCAATGAGCAGTTCTTC
cdr3_aa: CAWKYSRLAEPNEQFF

v_call: TRBV24-1
clone_size: many
j_call: TRBJ2-7
d_call: -
cdr3_nt: TGTGCCACCAGTTCGCAGGGCCACAGTTACGAGCAGTACTTC
cdr3_aa: CATSSQGHSYEQYF

v_call: TRBV3-1
clone_size: many
j_call: TRBJ2-7
d_call: -
cdr3_nt: TGTGCCAGCAGCCAAGTCGCGGGCTCCTACGAGCAGTACTTC
cdr3_aa: CASSQVAGSYEQYF

v_call: TRBV12-3/TRBV12-4
clone_size: many
j_call: TRBJ2-5
d_call: -
cdr3_nt: TGTGCCAGCAGTTCGGGTCCGGTTGGGGAGACCCAGTACTTC
cdr3_aa: CASSSGPVGETQYF

v_call: TRBV4-3
clone_size: many
j_call: TRBJ1-2
d_call: -
cdr3_nt: TGCGCCAGCAGCCAAGAGATCGGGGGCGTTGGCTACACCTTC
cdr3_aa: CASSQEIGGVGYTF

v_call: TRBV6-1
clone_size: many
j_call: TRBJ2-3
d_call: -
cdr3_nt: TGTGCCAGCAGTGAAAGTCCTCCGAAGTATTTT
cdr3_aa: CASSESPPKYF

v_call: TRBV6-2/TRBV6-3
clone_size: many
j_call: TRBJ2-1
d_call: -
cdr3_nt: TGTGCCAGCAGTATTGACAAGCGCGAGCAGTTCTTC
cdr3_aa: CASSIDKREQFF

v_call: TRBV7-2
clone_size: -
j_call: TRBJ2-1
d_call: TRBD1
cdr3_nt: TGTGCCGGCAGCGGGACAGGGGCAGGTTACAATGAGCAGTTCTTC
cdr3_aa: CAGSGTGAGYNEQFF

v_call: TRBV11-2
clone_size: -
j_call: TRBJ2-5
d_call: -
cdr3_nt: TGTGCCAGCAGCTTAAGGCCGGAAAAGACCCAGTACTTC
cdr3_aa: CASSLRPEKTQYF

v_call: TRBV5-1
clone_size: many
j_call: TRBJ2-5
d_call: -
cdr3_nt: TGCGCCAGCAGCTTGTGGGCTTGGCAGGGTCAGGAGACCCAGTACTTC
cdr3_aa: CASSLWAWQGQETQYF

v_call: TRBV7-2
clone_size: many
j_call: TRBJ1-2
d_call: TRBD1
cdr3_nt: TGTGCCAGCAGCTTCAGACAGGGAAACGGCTACACCTTC
cdr3_aa: CASSFRQGNGYTF

v_call: TRBV29-1
clone_size: many
j_call: TRBJ2-5
d_call: TRBD1
cdr3_nt: TGCAGCGTCGTCACAGGGGGCAGTGAGACCCAGTACTTC
cdr3_aa: CSVVTGGSETQYF

v_call: TRBV12-3/TRBV12-4
clone_size: many
j_call: TRBJ1-2
d_call: -
cdr3_nt: TGCGCCAGCAGTTTAAATGGGGTGGTTGACTATGGCTACACCTTC
cdr3_aa: CASSLNGVVDYGYTF

v_call: TRBV20-1
clone_size: many
j_call: TRBJ2-7
d_call: TRBD2
cdr3_nt: TGCAGTGCTAGTCCCAGCGGGGGCTACGAGCAGTACTTC
cdr3_aa: CSASPSGGYEQYF

v_call: TRBV6-5
clone_size: many
j_call: TRBJ2-1
d_call: -
cdr3_nt: TGTGCCAGCAGTTACGGCCCCTACAATGAGCAGTTCTTC
cdr3_aa: CASSYGPYNEQFF